This T cell receptor (beta chain) is drawn from a study of read filtering for tumor transcriptome and immune sequencing. From approximately 400 ng of RNA, a library with molecular barcoded alpha/delta and beta/gamma adaptors was made. TCRdb reprocessed the reads with MiXCR, giving one entry per CDR3 protein. This table has 62,000 or so distinct CDR3 sequences, around 14% appearing once. This clonotype was counted many times. The CDR3 runs to 14 residues. The V gene's germline CDR1 is MGHRA and CDR2 YSYEKL. V was pared by 1 base and J by 2 bases, with 7 bases between. The sequence was collected from a donor at least 40 years old with multiple myeloma. The rearrangement uses TRBV4-1 and TRBJ2-3; D assignment may be TRBD1 or TRBD2 (5 bases each). Sequenced sample: a population of CD138-negative cells sorted from bone marrow. The CDR3, as DNA: TGCGCCAGCAGCCAAGGGGACGCCACAGATACGCAGTATTTT. Translated: CASSQGDATDTQYF.